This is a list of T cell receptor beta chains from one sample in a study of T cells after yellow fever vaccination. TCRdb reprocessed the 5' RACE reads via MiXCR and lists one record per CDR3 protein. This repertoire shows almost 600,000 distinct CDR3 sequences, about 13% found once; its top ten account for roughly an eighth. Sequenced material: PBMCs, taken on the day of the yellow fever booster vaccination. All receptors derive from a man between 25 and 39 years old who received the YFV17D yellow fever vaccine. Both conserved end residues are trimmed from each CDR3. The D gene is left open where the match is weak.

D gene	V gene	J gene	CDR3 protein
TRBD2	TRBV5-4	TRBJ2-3	ASRDGTSGSDTQY
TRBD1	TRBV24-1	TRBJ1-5	ATSDTDRGQPQH
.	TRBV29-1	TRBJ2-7	SVTDRPSYEQY
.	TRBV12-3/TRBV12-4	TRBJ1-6	ASRFDRINSPLH
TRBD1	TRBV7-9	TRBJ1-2	ASSFSGQGTGYGYT
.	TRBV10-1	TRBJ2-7	ASSEPGTVSYEQY
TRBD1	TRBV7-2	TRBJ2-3	ASSLEGTGFPDTQY
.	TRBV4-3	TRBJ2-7	ASSQDTPLRSHEQY
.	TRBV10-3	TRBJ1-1	AISVDNEAF
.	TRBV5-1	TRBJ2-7	ASSFFKTEPNEQY
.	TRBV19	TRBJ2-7	ASSIPSGTSYEQY
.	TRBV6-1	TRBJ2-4	ASSEFAKNIQY
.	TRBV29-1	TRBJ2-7	SVRGSSSYEQY
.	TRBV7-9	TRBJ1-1	ASSFSERPEAF
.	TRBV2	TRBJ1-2	ASSDPYN
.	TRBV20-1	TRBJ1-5	SAKGGEGQPQH
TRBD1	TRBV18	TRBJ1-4	ASSRLGTDNEKLF
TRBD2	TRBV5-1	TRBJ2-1	ASSSAGLGNNEQF
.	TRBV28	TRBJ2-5	ASSAPRVGETQY
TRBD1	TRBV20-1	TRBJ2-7	SAHRDRNYEQY
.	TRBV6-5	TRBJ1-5	ASSYSTGNQPQH
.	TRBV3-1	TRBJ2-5	ASSHQGGETQY
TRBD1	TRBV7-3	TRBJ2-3	ASTLQGADTDTQY
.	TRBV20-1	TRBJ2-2	SAIDPKAAAGELF
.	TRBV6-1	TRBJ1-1	ASRVTKSGTQNTEAF
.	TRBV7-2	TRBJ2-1	ASSLRVVYKNEQF
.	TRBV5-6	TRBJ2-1	ASSWVDEQF
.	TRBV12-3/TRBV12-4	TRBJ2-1	ASGGGLVGYNEQF
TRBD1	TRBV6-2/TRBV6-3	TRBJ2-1	ASSTDRDGANEQF
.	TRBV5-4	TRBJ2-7	ASSSGQGRQSNEQY
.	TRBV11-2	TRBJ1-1	ASSRTVEAAAF
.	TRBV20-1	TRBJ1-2	SVPTGAFYGYT